The T cell receptor beta chain under discussion was sequenced for a study of OX40 agonist ivuxolimab in advanced cancers. Study details: Ivuxolimab doses were 0.01, 0.1, 0.3, 1.5, 3 or 10 mg/kg every 2 weeks. People in dose escalation had one of these cancers: hepatocellular carcinoma, melanoma, renal cell or head and neck cancer.

Assay: immunoSEQ multiplex PCR; the TCRdb copy retains only in-frame clones and omits some. The repertoire has 85,000 to 120,000 clones, 90% of them found once; the top ten carry approximately 0.52%. The germline V gene has CDR1 MNHEY and CDR2 SVGAGI. The CDR3 covers 14 residues. V was cut by 0 bases and J by 2 bases, with 2 bases left in between. Study-wide results and caveats: With doses of 0.1-3.0 mg/kg, partial responders showed among the lowest clonal expansion. Both blood CD4+ and CD8+ T cells showed clonal growth by week 6 at 0.1 to 3.0 mg/kg.

Concerning this clone: Antigen specificity is unknown.

The starting material was CD4+ or CD8+ T cells sorted from blood, obtained in a trial of the OX40 agonist ivuxolimab. The chain uses TRBV6-5 and TRBJ1-6; D is unresolved. This receptor was obtained from an adult with an advanced solid tumor such as melanoma, head and neck, liver or kidney cancer. The CDR3 sequence: CASSYSAYNSPLHF. The CDR3 DNA is TGTGCCAGCAGTTACTCGGCCTATAATTCACCCCTCCACTTT.